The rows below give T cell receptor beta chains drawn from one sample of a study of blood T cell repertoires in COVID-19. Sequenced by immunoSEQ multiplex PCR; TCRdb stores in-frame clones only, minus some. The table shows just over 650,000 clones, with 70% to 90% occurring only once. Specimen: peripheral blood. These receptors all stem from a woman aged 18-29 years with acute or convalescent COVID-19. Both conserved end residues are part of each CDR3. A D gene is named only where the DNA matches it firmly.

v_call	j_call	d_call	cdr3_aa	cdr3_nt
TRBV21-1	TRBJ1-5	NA	CASSKDPAVNSNQPQHF	TGTGCCAGCAGCAAAGACCCGGCGGTCAATAGCAATCAGCCCCAGCATTTT
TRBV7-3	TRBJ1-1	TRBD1	CASSSDRVTEAFF	TGTGCCAGCAGCTCGGACAGGGTCACTGAAGCTTTCTTT
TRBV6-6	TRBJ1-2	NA	CASSYSIYRENYGYTF	TGTGCCAGCAGTTACTCGATCTACAGGGAAAACTATGGCTACACCTTC
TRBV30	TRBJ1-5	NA	CAWSGVGYNQPQHF	TGTGCCTGGAGCGGGGTGGGGTACAATCAGCCCCAGCATTTT
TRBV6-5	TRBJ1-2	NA	CASSYSNREPNYGYTF	TGTGCCAGCAGTTACTCGAACAGGGAGCCTAACTATGGCTACACCTTC
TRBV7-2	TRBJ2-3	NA	CASSLQRTDTQYF	TGTGCCAGCAGCTTGCAGCGTACAGATACGCAGTATTTT
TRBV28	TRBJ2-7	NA	CASTRRDEQYF	TGTGCCAGCACCCGGAGGGACGAGCAGTACTTC
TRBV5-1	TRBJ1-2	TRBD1	CASSPSFGDRESGYTF	TGCGCCAGCAGCCCCTCCTTTGGGGACAGGGAATCTGGCTACACCTTC
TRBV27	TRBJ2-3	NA	CASSLSLAGRHTQYF	TGTGCCAGCAGTTTATCACTAGCAGGGCGTCATACGCAGTATTTT
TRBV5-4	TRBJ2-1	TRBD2	CASSTGAGVSYNEQFF	TGTGCCAGCAGCACCGGCGCGGGGGTATCCTACAATGAGCAGTTCTTC
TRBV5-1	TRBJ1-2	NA	CASSNPTGLPSGSHW	TGCGCCAGCAGCAACCCTACGGGACTCCCATCAGGGTCCCATTGG